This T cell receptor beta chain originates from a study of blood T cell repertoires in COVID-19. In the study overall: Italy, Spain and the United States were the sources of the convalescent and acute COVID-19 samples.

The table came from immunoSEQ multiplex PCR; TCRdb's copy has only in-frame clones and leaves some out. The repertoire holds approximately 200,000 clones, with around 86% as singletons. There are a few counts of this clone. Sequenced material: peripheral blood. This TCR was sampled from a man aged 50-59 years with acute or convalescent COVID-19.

The CDR3 spells CASSLESPRGVGYTF. The CDR3 DNA reads as TGTGCCAGCAGCTTGGAGTCTCCCCGAGGAGTAGGCTACACCTTC. The V and J genes are TRBV5-8 and TRBJ1-2; the D is unclear. Trimming left V 0 bases short and J 8 bases short, with 17 bases between. The CDR3 has 15 residues. Germline V lookup: CDR1 SGHTS, CDR2 YDEGEE.